These 18 T cell receptor beta chains were all obtained from the same sample, sequenced in a study of early T cells in non-severe SARS-CoV-2 infection. From the 5' RACE reads, TCRdb called clonotypes with MiXCR, one entry per CDR3 protein. The sample comprises around 50,000 distinct CDR3 sequences, approximately 9.8% of which are singletons, and roughly 8.3% rests with the top ten. Sequenced sample: whole blood. The origin of the receptors is an adult who was a healthcare worker with PCR-confirmed SARS-CoV-2 infection or an uninfected control (not recorded which).

In its sample, this clonotype was seen many times. This chain links TRBV7-8 with TRBJ1-5, with a tentative D call TRBD1 (5 bases). Between the trimmed V and J ends, which lost 5 bases and 0 bases, there was a span of 11 bases. The CDR3 covers 15 residues. Germline CDR1 reads SGHVS; CDR2 reads FQNEAQ. CDR3 in amino acids: CASSRQLNSNQPQHF. The CDR3 DNA sequence: TGTGCCAGCAGCCGACAGCTCAATAGCAATCAGCCCCAGCATTTT. Filled out from reference TRBV7-8 and TRBJ1-5, the complete variable domain reads GAGVSQSPRYKVAKRGQDVALRCDPISGHVSLFWYQQALGQGPEFLTYFQNEAQLDKSGLPSDRFFAERPEGSVSTLKIQRTQQEDSAVYLCASSRQLNSNQPQHFGDGTRLSIL.

The table lists this clonotype with a few counts. The chain has TRBV7-2 and TRBJ2-2; the D gene is possibly TRBD2 (5 bases). This CDR3 is built from 13 residues. CDR1 SGHTA and CDR2 FQGNSA come from the germline V gene. With 5 bases removed from V and 5 bases from J, the gap between germline ends came to 9 bases. The DNA for the CDR3 is TGTGCCAGCAGCGGGAGTTGGACCGGGGAGCTGTTTTTT. Protein product: CASSGSWTGELFF.

The chain links TRBV2 to TRBJ1-1; D not resolved. The CDR3 runs to 13 residues. CDR1 and CDR2 (germline): SNHLY, FYNNEI. V was pared by 7 bases and J by 5 bases, with 14 bases between. The CDR3 nucleotides are TGTGCCAGCACCCCAGACCCCTGGACTGAAGCTTTCTTT. Its protein product is CASTPDPWTEAFF.

This clonotype was observed at least ten times. This sequence joins TRBV6-5 and TRBJ2-4; D is perhaps TRBD2 (5 bases). Looked up from germline, CDR1 is MNHEY and CDR2 is SVGAGI. This CDR3 spans 13 amino acids. The V gene lost 4 bases and the J gene lost 6 bases, with 10 bases spanning the gap. Written as DNA, the CDR3 is TGTGCCAGCAGTTCGGGAAACCGAAACATTCAGTACTTC. Translated, it gives CASSSGNRNIQYF.

There are many counts of this clonotype. The CDR3 region has the DNA TGTGCCACCAGCCAGACAGCCAAGGACGAGCAGTACTTC. Amino acid sequence: CATSQTAKDEQYF. This chain connects TRBV15 to TRBJ2-7, with D maybe TRBD1 (5 bases). CDR1 is LNHNV and CDR2 is YYDKDF in the germline V gene (reference sequence). V dropped 5 bases and J dropped 5 bases, with 13 bases sitting between them. The CDR3 has 13 amino acids. Variable domain in full (rest from reference TRBV15 and TRBJ2-7): DAMVIQNPRYQVTQFGKPVTLSCSQTLNHNVMYWYQQKSSQAPKLLFHYYDKDFNNEADTPDNFQSRRPNTSFCFLDIRSPGLGDTAMYLCATSQTAKDEQYFGPGTRLTVT.

The chain's CDR3 is CASSFQGQLAEQYF. For the CDR3, the DNA is TGTGCCAGCAGTTTCCAAGGACAGTTGGCCGAGCAGTACTTC. The chain couples TRBV28 to TRBJ2-7; a possible D gene is TRBD1 (6 bases). Germline V gene data show CDR1 as MDHEN and CDR2 as SYDVKM. V was shortened by 3 bases and J by 6 bases, with 15 bases between the two germline ends. This CDR3 comprises 14 residues.

This clonotype was found many times. CDR3 in DNA: TGTGCCACCAGTGCAGCTAGCGGGAGGCCCTCCTACAATGAGCAGTTCTTC. This codes for CATSAASGRPSYNEQFF. This sequence joins TRBV24-1 and TRBJ2-1; 11 nucleotides agree with TRBD2. The germline gives CDR1 KGHDR, CDR2 SFDVKD. This CDR3 contains 17 residues. The ends lost 5 bases at V and 0 bases at J; junction bases unmatched: 5.

This clonotype was detected many times. V and J are TRBV7-6 and TRBJ2-1, with 8 bases matching TRBD1. Germline V gene data show CDR1 as SGHVS and CDR2 as FNYEAQ. J was trimmed by 4 bases and V by 3 bases; bases with no gene match: 2. The CDR3 is 14 amino acids. CDR3 protein: CASSFGTGYNEQFF. In DNA, the CDR3 is TGTGCCAGCAGCTTTGGGACAGGATACAATGAGCAGTTCTTC.

This clonotype occurred many times. The rearrangement uses TRBV29-1 and TRBJ2-2, with D hard to call. V was trimmed by 3 bases and J by 5 bases, leaving 7 bases between them. Germline assignment: CDR1 SQVTM and CDR2 ANQGSEA. The CDR3 sequence is 12 residues long. CDR3 coding DNA: TGCAGCGTTGAGCTAGGGACCGGGGAGCTGTTTTTT. This gives the protein CSVELGTGELFF.

This clonotype has ten or more counts. The chain carries TRBV3-1 and TRBJ2-7; 9 bases agree with TRBD1. This CDR3 is built from 15 residues. CDR1 LGHDT and CDR2 YNNKEL come from the germline V gene (reference sequence). After removal of 0 bases from V and 7 bases from J, the junction contained 7 bases not matched to a gene. The CDR3 DNA follows: TGTGCCAGCAGCCAAGATGTACAGGGGGCGCGGGAGCAGTACTTC. Translation gives CASSQDVQGAREQYF.

The sample holds many counts of this clonotype. The chain uses TRBV29-1 and TRBJ2-1, with a weak D call TRBD1 (5 bases). The germline V and J ends were trimmed by 3 bases and 7 bases, with 19 bases remaining between them. Germline V CDR1 and CDR2: SQVTM, ANQGSEA. The length of the CDR3 is 15 residues. This chain's CDR3 is CSVDKGVAVENEQFF. The CDR3 DNA reads TGCAGCGTTGACAAAGGGGTAGCAGTTGAGAATGAGCAGTTCTTC.

This clonotype was counted a single time. A much larger clone is a single base away; this may be a read error. The chain uses TRBV18 and TRBJ2-7, with D possibly matching TRBD2 (7 bases). CDR1 is KGHSH and CDR2 is LQKENI in the germline V gene. The CDR3 runs to 16 residues. The CDR3 bases are TGTGCCAGCTCACCCGCTCGGGGGGCCTCCGACTACGAGCAGAACTTC. Translation gives CASSPARGASDYEQNF.

This sequence joins TRBV4-2 and TRBJ1-1; no clear D gene. V dropped 4 bases and J dropped 0 bases, with 9 bases sitting between them. Germline assignment: CDR1 LGHNA and CDR2 YNFKEQ. CDR3 size: 14 residues. The CDR3 bases are TGTGCCAGCAGCCCCAGCAGACTGAACACTGAAGCTTTCTTT. This codes for CASSPSRLNTEAFF.

Details on this clonotype: A single base separates this from a much larger clone, so it may be a read error. The CDR3 sequence is CVSSLEPDRGGLTYEQYF. CDR3 nucleotides: TGTGTCAGCAGCTTGGAACCGGACAGGGGTGGACTCACCTACGAGCAGTACTTC. The chain links TRBV5-5 to TRBJ2-7; 9 nucleotides match TRBD1. The germline gives CDR1 SGHKS, CDR2 YYEKEE (reference sequence). The CDR3 totals 18 residues.

At least ten counts were recorded for this clonotype. This rearrangement joins TRBV18 to TRBJ2-2; D is undetermined. This CDR3 is built from 17 residues. Germline V gene lookup returns CDR1 KGHSH and CDR2 LQKENI. V shed 0 bases and J shed 6 bases, with 17 bases lying between them. In DNA form, the CDR3 reads TGTGCCAGCTCACCACCGGGCACCCTTATTTCAGCCGGGGAGCTGTTTTTT. Amino acid sequence: CASSPPGTLISAGELFF.

This clonotype appeared many times. The rearrangement joins TRBV28 to TRBJ2-7; D is unclear. Germline CDR1 MDHEN, CDR2 SYDVKM. The CDR3 runs to 13 residues. The V gene lost 2 bases and the J gene lost 1 base, with 6 bases spanning the gap. The CDR3 bases are TGTGCCAGCAGTTTACAAGCATCCTACGAGCAGTACTTC. Its translation is CASSLQASYEQYF.

This clonotype was seen a few times. The genes are TRBV27 and TRBJ2-1; 10 positions agree with TRBD2. V trimming: 10 bases; J trimming: 4 bases; junction bases outside the gene matches: 10. Germline V gene sequence: CDR1 MNHEY, CDR2 SMNVEV (reference sequence). This CDR3 is built from 15 residues. This chain's CDR3 is CATLEREGGYNEQFF. The CDR3 coding sequence is TGTGCCACTTTAGAGCGGGAGGGCGGTTACAATGAGCAGTTCTTC.

The rearrangement joins TRBV6-5 to TRBJ2-3; D is uncertain. CDR3 length: 15 residues. Germline V gene lookup returns CDR1 MNHEY and CDR2 SVGAGI. V dropped 4 bases and J dropped 1 base, with 12 bases sitting between them. CDR3 DNA: TGTGCCAGCAGTTGGAATCCAAGGGGCACAGATACGCAGTATTTT. Its protein is CASSWNPRGTDTQYF.